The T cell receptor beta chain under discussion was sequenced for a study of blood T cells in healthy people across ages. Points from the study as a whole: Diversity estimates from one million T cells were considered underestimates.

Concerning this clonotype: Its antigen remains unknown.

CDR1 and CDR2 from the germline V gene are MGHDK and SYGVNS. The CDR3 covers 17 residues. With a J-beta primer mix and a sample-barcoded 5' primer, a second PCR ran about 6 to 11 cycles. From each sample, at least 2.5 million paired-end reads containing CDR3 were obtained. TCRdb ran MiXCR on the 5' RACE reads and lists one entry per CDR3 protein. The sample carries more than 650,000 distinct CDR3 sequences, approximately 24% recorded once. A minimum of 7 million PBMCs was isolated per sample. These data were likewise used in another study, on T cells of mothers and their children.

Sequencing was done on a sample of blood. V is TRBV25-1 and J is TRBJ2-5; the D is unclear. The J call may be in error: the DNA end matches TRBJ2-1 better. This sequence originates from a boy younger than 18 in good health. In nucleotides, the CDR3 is TGTGCCAGCAGTGAATATAGGAGACCCACGACGTACAATGAGCAGTTCTTC. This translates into CASSEYRRPTTYNEQFF.